This TCR beta chain was captured in a study of T cell responses to AZD1222 COVID-19 vaccine. Sequencing was performed with immunoSEQ multiplex PCR; in TCRdb, only in-frame clones are kept and a portion is missing. Among 150,000 to 200,000 clones listed, 93% were seen once. The CDR3 sequence is 13 residues long. CDR1 SGHNT and CDR2 YYREEE come from the germline V gene (reference sequence). V lost 1 base, J lost 1 base, and 5 bases lay in between. Sequences were derived from peripheral blood, sampled on day 0 of AZD1222 vaccination. The chain has TRBV5-4 and TRBJ1-1; D is ambiguous. The TCR was taken from an adult in good health. The CDR3 coding sequence is TGTGCCAGCAGCTTGATCGGGAACACTGAAGCTTTCTTT. Residues: CASSLIGNTEAFF.